These 4 T cell receptor beta chains were sequenced from one sample in a study of shared clonotypes between healthy human individuals. Data came from immunoSEQ multiplex PCR; TCRdb stores just in-frame clones and leaves some out. Here the sample spans about 980,000 clones, approximately 80% being singletons. Material for sequencing was memory CD4+ T cells sorted from blood. Subset reported: CD45RA-negative fraction. Source of these receptors: a man between 18 and 35 years old in good health.

This chain links TRBV5-1 with TRBJ1-2; possible D gene TRBD1, 5 bases. Trimming took 0 bases from V and 2 from J, leaving 11 bases between them. The CDR3 totals 15 residues. Looked up from germline, CDR1 is SGHRS and CDR2 is YFSETQ. The CDR3 DNA reads as TGCGCCAGCAGCTTGGGCGCACAGGACAACTATGGCTACACCTTC. Amino acid sequence: CASSLGAQDNYGYTF. The complete variable domain, with remaining parts taken from reference TRBV5-1 and TRBJ1-2, reads KAGVTQTPRYLIKTRGQQVTLSCSPISGHRSVSWYQQTPGQGLQFLFEYFSETQRNKGNFPGRFSGRQFSNSRSEMNVSTLELGDSALYLCASSLGAQDNYGYTFGSGTRLTVV.

The rearrangement joins TRBV7-2 to TRBJ1-1; D is undetermined. There are 14 residues in the CDR3. The V end lost 2 bases, the J end lost 0 bases, and 7 bases lay between the germline ends. Germline V CDR1 and CDR2: SGHTA, FQGNSA. The CDR3, as DNA: TGTGCCAGCAGCTTAACAGTTATGAACACTGAAGCTTTCTTT. Translating it yields CASSLTVMNTEAFF.

This clone has only a few counts. The chain combines TRBV7-9 with TRBJ1-1; 7 bases line up with TRBD1. The V gene end was trimmed by 4 bases and the J gene end by 6 bases; junction bases not matched to a gene: 5. The CDR3 length is 13 residues. CDR1 SEHNR and CDR2 FQNEAQ come from the germline V gene (reference sequence). CDR3 in DNA: TGTGCCAGCAGCTCACAGGGGATGGCTGAAGCTTTCTTT. This sequence encodes CASSSQGMAEAFF. Full variable domain (outside the CDR3, taken from reference TRBV7-9 and TRBJ1-1): DTGVSQNPRHKITKRGQNVTFRCDPISEHNRLYWYRQTLGQGPEFLTYFQNEAQLEKSRLLSDRFSAERPKGSFSTLEIQRTEQGDSAMYLCASSSQGMAEAFFGQGTRLTVV.

The DNA of the CDR3 is TGTGCCAGCAAAACCTTACAGGGGAACACTGAAGCTTTCTTT. It codes for CASKTLQGNTEAFF. The chain employs TRBV2 and TRBJ1-1, with TRBD1 as a possible D gene (6 bases). The CDR3 spans 14 residues. In germline, CDR1 is SNHLY, CDR2 FYNNEI. V lost 7 bases and J 1 base, leaving 13 bases between the germline ends.